The 5 T cell receptor beta chains listed next were all sequenced from one sample in a study of blood T cell repertoires in COVID-19. Produced via immunoSEQ multiplex PCR; TCRdb's table is partial and in-frame only. The sample shows some 350,000 clones, roughly 84% of them seen only once. Sequenced material: PBMCs or T cells enriched from blood (not recorded which). Receptors were obtained from a woman between 25 and 40 years old who had recovered from COVID-19.

This rearrangement joins TRBV19 to TRBJ1-2, with D maybe TRBD1 (6 bases). The germline V and J ends were trimmed by 1 base and 6 bases, with 18 bases remaining between them. The V gene's germline CDR1 is LNHDA and CDR2 SQIVND (reference sequence). The CDR3 contains 16 residues. The CDR3: CASSIVQNREEDGYTF. The CDR3 coding sequence is TGTGCCAGTAGTATAGTCCAGAACAGGGAAGAGGATGGCTACACCTTC.

CDR3 nucleotides: TGTGCCAGCTCACCACCGTCCGGGAGCCGCCAAGAGACCCAGTACTTC. Translating it yields CASSPPSGSRQETQYF. This chain connects TRBV18 to TRBJ2-5; D may be TRBD2 (6 bases). Trimming took off 0 bases at V and 1 base at J, with 12 bases between the two ends. This CDR3 comprises 16 residues. From germline, CDR1 is KGHSH and CDR2 LQKENI.

This clone was detected only once. V is TRBV19 and J is TRBJ1-5; no reliable D call. From germline, CDR1 is LNHDA and CDR2 SQIVND (reference sequence). Trimming cost V 3 bases and J 0 bases, with 12 bases left between them. This CDR3 spans 16 amino acids. CDR3 residues: CASSIGGSFSNQPQHF. The CDR3 region has the DNA TGTGCCAGTAGTATTGGAGGGTCGTTTAGCAATCAGCCCCAGCATTTT. Full variable domain (outside the CDR3, taken from reference TRBV19 and TRBJ1-5): DGGITQSPKYLFRKEGQNVTLSCEQNLNHDAMYWYRQDPGQGLRLIYYSQIVNDFQKGDIAEGYSVSREKKESFPLTVTSAQKNPTAFYLCASSIGGSFSNQPQHFGDGTRLSIL.

The genes are TRBV7-8 and TRBJ1-2; D is perhaps TRBD1 (6 bases). Between the trimmed V and J ends, which lost 4 bases and 5 bases, there was a span of 20 bases. This CDR3 has 16 residues. The germline gives CDR1 SGHVS, CDR2 FQNEAQ. The CDR3 DNA sequence: TGTGCCAGCAGCTCCGGGACACGGAATGGGCAATATGGCTACACCTTC. This codes for CASSSGTRNGQYGYTF.

The table lists this clone with a count of one. The chain couples TRBV2 to TRBJ2-7, with 7 bases identical to TRBD2. From germline, CDR1 is SNHLY and CDR2 FYNNEI. There are 13 residues in the CDR3. Unmatched junction bases numbered 6, after V lost 7 bases and J lost 3 bases. The CDR3 reads CASNVGGDYEQYF. The CDR3 DNA is TGTGCCAGCAATGTGGGAGGGGACTACGAGCAGTACTTC. The full variable domain, in which reference TRBV2 and TRBJ2-7 provide the parts outside the CDR3, is EPEVTQTPSHQVTQMGQEVILRCVPISNHLYFYWYRQILGQKVEFLVSFYNNEISEKSEIFDDQFSVERPDGSNFTLKIRSTKLEDSAMYFCASNVGGDYEQYFGPGTRLTVT.